Described below is a single T cell receptor beta chain sequence and its context. This sample is part of a study of shared T cell receptors in the human thymus. The CDR3 loop spans 16 amino acids. Trimming removed 1 base from V and 0 bases from J; junction bases left unmatched: 4. Germline V gene lookup returns CDR1 LGHNA and CDR2 YNFKEQ. The assay was immunoSEQ multiplex PCR, and TCRdb's table has in-frame clones only and misses some. The profile shows hundreds of thousands of clones, more than 75% of them singletons. The same sample was also studied in work on human thymus T cells. This second report adds: Resections from corrective heart surgery supplied the thymus tissue. Thymic and blood repertoires appeared to display a bias in their usage of V and J genes. The related literature has documented a marked overlap of thymic repertoires among unrelated individuals.

This rearrangement joins TRBV4-2 to TRBJ2-3, with 7 bases matching TRBD2. Material for sequencing was thymocytes. The sequence was collected from a boy younger than two with a congenital heart defect. The CDR3 loop is CASSQGLAGSTDTQYF. CDR3 in DNA: TGTGCCAGCAGCCAAGGACTAGCAGGAAGCACAGATACGCAGTATTTT.